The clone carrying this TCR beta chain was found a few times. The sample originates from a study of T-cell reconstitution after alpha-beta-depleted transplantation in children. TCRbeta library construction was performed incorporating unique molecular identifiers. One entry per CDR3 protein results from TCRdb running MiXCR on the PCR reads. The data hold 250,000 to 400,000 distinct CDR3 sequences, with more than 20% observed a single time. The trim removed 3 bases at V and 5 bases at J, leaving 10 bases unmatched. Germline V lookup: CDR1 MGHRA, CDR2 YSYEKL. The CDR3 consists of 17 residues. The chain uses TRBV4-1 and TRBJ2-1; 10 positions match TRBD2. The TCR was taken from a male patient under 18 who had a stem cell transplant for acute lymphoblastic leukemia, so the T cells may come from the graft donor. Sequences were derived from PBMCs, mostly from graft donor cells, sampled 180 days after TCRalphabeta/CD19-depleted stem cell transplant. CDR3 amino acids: CASSHPAAGGPDNEQFF. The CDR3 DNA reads TGCGCCAGCAGCCACCCTGCAGCGGGAGGGCCGGACAATGAGCAGTTCTTC.